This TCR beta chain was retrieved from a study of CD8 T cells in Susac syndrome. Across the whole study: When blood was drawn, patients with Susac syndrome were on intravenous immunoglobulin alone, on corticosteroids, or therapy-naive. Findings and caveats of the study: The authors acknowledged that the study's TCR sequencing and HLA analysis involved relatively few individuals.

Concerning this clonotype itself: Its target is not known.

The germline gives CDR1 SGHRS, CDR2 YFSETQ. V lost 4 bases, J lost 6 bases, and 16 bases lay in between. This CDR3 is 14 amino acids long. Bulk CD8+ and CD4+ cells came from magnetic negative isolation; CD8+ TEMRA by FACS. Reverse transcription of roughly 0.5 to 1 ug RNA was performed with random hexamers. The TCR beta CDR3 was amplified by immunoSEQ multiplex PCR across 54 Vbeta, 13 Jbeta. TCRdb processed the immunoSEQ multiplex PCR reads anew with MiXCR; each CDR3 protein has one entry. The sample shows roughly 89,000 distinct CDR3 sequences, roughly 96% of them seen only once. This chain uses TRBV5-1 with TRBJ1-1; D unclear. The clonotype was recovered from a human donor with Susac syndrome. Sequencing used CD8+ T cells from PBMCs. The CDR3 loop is CASSPEVGSAEAFF. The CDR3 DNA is TGCGCCAGCAGCCCGGAGGTTGGGAGTGCTGAAGCTTTCTTT.